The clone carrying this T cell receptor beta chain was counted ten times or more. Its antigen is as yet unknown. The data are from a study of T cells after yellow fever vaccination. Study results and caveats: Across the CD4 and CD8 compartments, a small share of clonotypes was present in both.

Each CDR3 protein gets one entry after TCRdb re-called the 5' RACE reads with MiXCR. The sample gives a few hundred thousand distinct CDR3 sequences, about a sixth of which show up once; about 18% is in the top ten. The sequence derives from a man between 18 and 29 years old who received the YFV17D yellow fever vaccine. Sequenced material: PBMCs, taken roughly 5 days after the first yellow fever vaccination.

DNA of the CDR3: TGTGCCAGCAGCTGGGCAGGAATCTCCATCGAGCAGTACTTC. Its translation: CASSWAGISIEQYF. This sequence joins TRBV11-2 and TRBJ2-7, with D unclear. Germline V gives CDR1 SGHAT, CDR2 FQNNGV. Trimming left V 4 bases short and J 6 bases short, with 16 bases between. The CDR3 has 14 amino acids.